The TCR beta chain described here comes from a study of cytomegalovirus exposure and HLA in healthy donors (dated by TCRdb to about 2017). Background for the entire study: In an earlier analysis of roughly 500 of the donors, 250 to 350 Gb of sequence data and just under 120 million unique TCR beta sequences from approximately 180 million T cells were reported. The study used immunosequencing to profile the T cell repertoires of 666 subjects and linked those repertoires to cytomegalovirus serostatus. An earlier analysis of about 620 of the donors applied high-throughput TCR beta sequencing to assess whether each TCR beta V gene segment acted as functional or pseudogenic. An early release covering just under 650 HLA-typed donors comprised about 320 gigabases of sequencing data and 65 million to 100 million unique TCR sequences. On average, roughly 200,000 unique TCR beta nucleotide sequences were sequenced per donor among 398 genotyped donors of the cohort, with roughly a sixth of those sequences being non-productive. Rather than using new phenotypic data, the later analysis identified candidate immune exposures from TCR beta sequences and from how often those sequences occurred across donors. Along with the approximately 670-subject first cohort, a separate validation cohort of over a hundred different subjects was used. A later genetic analysis used genome-wide SNP genotypes for about 65% of the 666 donors, treating that subset as a discovery cohort. All discovery cohort repertoires had been generated on a single sequencing platform. Of the approximately 400 genotyped donors, roughly 85% fell in the genetic ancestry cluster associated with self-reported Caucasian donors. To predict cytomegalovirus infection status, the study combined high-throughput TCR immunosequencing, statistical association of individual TCRs with disease status, and machine learning. Donor age, sex, ethnicity and CMV serostatus were compiled together with the repertoire data. Five DR-DQ haplotypes were treated as single units for association and clustering because of strong linkage in the cohort. The study aimed to test whether signatures of past pathogen exposure could be identified by cataloging public T cell receptors. Both class I and class II loci were covered by HLA typing, at four-digit resolution. The number of typed donors differed by locus: 629-630 for A, B, C, DRB1 and DQB1; 500 to 550 for DQA1; 606 for DPA1; and about 450 for DPB1. To study patterns of TCR occurrence, a later analysis re-analyzed previously published TCR beta repertoires from just over 650 donors and added high-resolution HLA genotyping. General study outcomes and caveats: In a later genetic analysis, a missense DCLRE1C variant was associated with V-gene and J-gene trimming of TCR beta chains, and the association was replicated in an independent cohort. A cluster of highly shared sequence variants was judged likely to represent a technical artifact of the sequencing pipeline. Most CMV-associated TCR beta chains appeared to be HLA-restricted in a later analysis, and the HLA associations seemed to be driven largely by CMV exposure. Because counts were too low, seventeen rarely observed V segments, including chromosome 9 orphons, were excluded from the earlier analysis of several hundred of the donors. In a later analysis, HLA-associated TCR beta chains showed more clonal expansion and lower generation probabilities than non-associated chains that were equally common. Strong co-occurrence of HLA alleles, especially DR and DQ, made assigning TCR associations to individual alleles difficult. In this cohort, only TCR beta chains were sequenced, and detectable features were limited by the absence of alpha or paired-chain data. An earlier analysis of roughly 570 of the donors showed that most TCR beta V segments appeared in productive rearrangements either about 87% or about 30% of the time, which broadly matched IMGT annotations. CMV serostatus was the only immune exposure information available for the cohort. Several of the top co-occurrence clusters appeared to be linked to parvovirus B19, influenza, CMV and Epstein-Barr virus, according to a later analysis. HLA typing was unavailable for some donors at each locus, so association tests used only the typed subset. The authors suggested that the approach could potentially be generalized to other disease states and immunological phenotypes. A further reported finding was that TCR beta sequences accurately predicted the HLA-A and HLA-B alleles for most subjects in the first cohort. In both the original and validation cohorts, the classifier was reported to diagnose cytomegalovirus status with high specificity and sensitivity. A later analysis associated about 17,000 TCR beta sequences with specific HLA alleles at a false discovery rate of 0.05. Most TCR sequences were observed very rarely across donors, whereas some public TCRs were present in many individuals. In a later analysis, TCR association rates were found to vary across HLA loci, with the most associated TCRs seen for DRB1 alleles and the fewest for HLA-C alleles. Sequencing depth was assumed to be roughly uniform across donors in the presence/absence analyses, though that assumption may not hold. In a later genetic analysis, fewer N-insertions in productive TCRs were reported among donors in an Asian-associated ancestry cluster than the approximately 670-donor mean. Linkage disequilibrium might explain the correlated functional status among segregating V segments, but an unknown experimental factor could not be ruled out. A few of the identified cytomegalovirus-associated TCR beta chains were confirmed in vitro to be specific for cytomegalovirus antigens. In the study, 150 to 200 TCR beta chains were listed as associated with cytomegalovirus.

Preparation of the library involved the immunoSEQ multiplex PCR assay. A mixture of 60 forward primers for TCR Vbeta segments and 13 reverse primers for TCR Jbeta segments was used in the multiplex PCR. The CDR3 region of rearranged TCR beta genes was amplified from genomic DNA by a multiplex PCR assay. On the Illumina HiSeq System, the amplified TCR beta libraries were sequenced as 87-base-pair reads. In the source study's methods: Across the 700 or so repertoires, a later analysis counted approximately 83 million unique TCR beta chains, around 11 million of which were shared by at least two donors. Raw reads were error-corrected and collapsed into unique sequences with a nearest-neighbor algorithm that merged closely related sequences to remove PCR and sequencing errors. To assign V, D and J gene segments, CDR3 sequences were aligned to IMGT reference sequences. Each retained sequence needed at least a six-nucleotide match to both a V gene segment and a J gene segment. A rearrangement was called productive if the CDR3 had no stop codons and remained in frame with V and J, and every other rearrangement was called non-productive. Following IMGT convention, CDR3 was defined as the stretch from the second conserved V-encoded cysteine up to the conserved J-encoded phenylalanine. Sequences without an unambiguous match to a single V gene segment were excluded from the earlier analysis of about 630 of the donors. An earlier analysis of 587 of the donors called V segments functional above 56.7% productive rearrangements and segregating when the between-donor standard deviation exceeded 5%. A statistical classification framework was built to diagnose cytomegalovirus status from the catalog of TCR beta chain sequences. In a later analysis, V and J genes were assigned by comparing TCR nucleotide sequences against IMGT/GENE-DB human TR gene sequences. Using the TCRdist pipeline, a later analysis assigned CDR3 sequences along with most-parsimonious VDJ recombination scenarios. In a later analysis, each TCR beta chain was defined by its CDR3 amino acid sequence together with its V-gene family, and reads lacking a unique V-gene family were excluded. A later analysis removed several hundred highly shared, low-generation-probability nucleotide sequences to deal with suspected cross-contamination and a sequencing artifact. In a later analysis, a clonal expansion index for each public chain was calculated from normalized within-repertoire ranks of inferred template counts. Generation probabilities in a later analysis came from a VDJ recombination model fitted to out-of-frame rearrangements, and those results were checked against IGoR. A later analysis scored TCR-TCR, TCR-HLA and TCR-CMV co-occurrence with hypergeometric tests, applying a repertoire-size bias correction to TCR pairs. False discovery rates were estimated in a later analysis by permuting HLA or CMV assignments 20 times. In a later analysis, co-occurring TCRs were grouped using DBSCAN, and TCRdist sequence similarity was added for clustering within HLA-allele-positive subsets. Repertoires with fewer than 30,000 or more than 120,000 public chains, plus five repertoires with anomalous nucleotide sharing, were excluded from co-occurrence clustering. This immuneACCESS table, as held by TCRdb, lists in-frame sequences with V and J called but not all clones. Of the missing ones, under half trace to an unresolved V gene in checked studies; the others have no known cause. V, J and clone size reflect that table, while D and trimming were determined from the DNA. This sample is represented by tens of thousands of clones; around 53% of them were singletons. 6.2% of the sample belongs to the ten largest clones.

In total, approximately 690 healthy bone marrow donors made up the cohort. At the time of sampling, all cohort members were nominally healthy, though unrecorded immune exposures were likely present. The donor was CMV seropositive and was included in the group of 270 or so seropositive cohort members. A peripheral blood sample was collected from each donor, and TCR beta sequencing was performed on peripheral blood mononuclear cells. Genomic DNA extraction from the blood cell samples was performed with the Qiagen DNeasy Blood Extraction Kit. This clone was counted a few times. The antigen it recognizes is unknown. Base qualities are missing; no much larger clone stands one base away. The TCR sequence derives from a woman aged 40 to 49 in good health and CMV-seropositive. What was sequenced was PBMCs.

The CDR3 has the sequence CASSLAPGRASETQYF. At the DNA level, the sequence is TGTGCCAGCAGCTTAGCCCCCGGCAGGGCAAGTGAGACCCAGTACTTC. The V and J segments used are TRBV7-6 and TRBJ2-5; the D gene is perhaps TRBD1, on 5 matching bases. According to the germline V gene, CDR1 reads SGHVS and CDR2 reads FNYEAQ. The V and J ends are trimmed by 0 bases and 5 bases, leaving 16 bases between them. There are 16 amino acids in the CDR3, from cysteine to phenylalanine inclusive. Only the CDR3 DNA is retained, 48 bases long and in frame from the first base. The full variable domain, with segments outside the CDR3 supplied by the reference TRBV7-6 and TRBJ2-5 proteins, appears as GAGVSQSPRYKVTKRGQDVALRCDPISGHVSLYWYRQALGQGPEFLTYFNYEAQQDKSGLPNDRFSAERPEGSISTLTIQRTEQRDSAMYRCASSLAPGRASETQYFGPGTRLLVL.